The 23 T cell receptor beta chains reported below all come from one sample, sequenced in a study of blood T cell repertoires in COVID-19. Some clones are missing from TCRdb's copy, which holds only in-frame ones; the method was immunoSEQ multiplex PCR. The sample includes about 180,000 clones, around 90% seen only once; the top ten take about 9.4%. Source material: PBMCs or T cells enriched from blood (not recorded which). The receptors here all came from a woman aged 18-29 years who had recovered from COVID-19.

The chain couples TRBV27 to TRBJ2-7; 9 bases align to TRBD2. The CDR3 spans 13 residues. The V gene end was trimmed by 8 bases and the J gene end by 5 bases; junction bases not matched to a gene: 7. The germline CDR1 and CDR2 sequences are MNHEY and SMNVEV (reference sequence). The CDR3 coding sequence is TGTGCCAGCCGTGGACTAGCGCCGAACGAGCAGTACTTC. Protein sequence: CASRGLAPNEQYF.

This clone was recorded at least ten times. The rearrangement uses TRBV19 and TRBJ1-1; weak D call: TRBD1 (5 bases). V was shortened by 7 bases and J by 4 bases, with 13 bases between the two germline ends. The CDR3 has 13 amino acids. Germline-derived CDR1 and CDR2 are LNHDA and SQIVND (reference sequence). This chain's CDR3 is CASTSTAFTEAFF. The DNA for the CDR3 is TGTGCCAGTACCTCGACAGCGTTCACTGAAGCTTTCTTT.

The V gene is TRBV9, the J gene TRBJ1-2; 11 bases are a match to TRBD1. In germline, CDR1 is SGDLS, CDR2 YYNGEE. V lost 0 bases to trimming and J lost 6 bases; unmatched junction nucleotides: 7. The CDR3 is made up of 16 amino acids. The CDR3 region is CASSVVSGQGANGYTF. CDR3 in DNA: TGTGCCAGCAGCGTAGTTTCCGGACAGGGGGCGAATGGCTACACCTTC.

The CDR3 is CASSLGFGAGGPSPYEQYF. Here the CDR3 DNA reads TGTGCCAGCAGCTTAGGGTTCGGAGCGGGGGGGCCTTCACCCTACGAGCAGTACTTC. V is TRBV13 and J is TRBJ2-7; 10 bases map to TRBD2. The germline V gene encodes CDR1 PRHDT and CDR2 FYEKMQ (reference sequence). V shed 0 bases, J shed 2 bases, and the junction held 13 bases outside the gene matches. This CDR3 region has 19 residues.

The V gene is TRBV5-1, the J gene TRBJ1-3, with D perhaps TRBD1 (6 bases). This CDR3 is 15 amino acids long. CDR1 is SGHRS, CDR2 YFSETQ, per germline. Trimming left V 2 bases short and J 4 bases short, with 13 bases between. The CDR3 nucleotides are TGCGCCAGCAGCTTAGAGGGGGTCGCGGGAAACACCATATATTTT. Residues: CASSLEGVAGNTIYF.

The chain has TRBV9 and TRBJ2-7; TRBD1 agrees at 10 bases. V was pared by 2 bases and J by 9 bases, with 2 bases of the junction left unmatched. This CDR3 comprises 12 residues. Looked up from germline, CDR1 is SGDLS and CDR2 is YYNGEE. The CDR3 sequence: CASSVGQGMQYF. The CDR3 DNA reads as TGTGCCAGCAGCGTGGGACAGGGGATGCAGTACTTC.

The chain carries TRBV13 and TRBJ2-7; D may be TRBD1 (5 bases). V was pared by 6 bases and J by 3 bases, with 12 bases between. This CDR3 spans 13 amino acids. Germline V gives CDR1 PRHDT, CDR2 FYEKMQ (reference sequence). The CDR3 DNA sequence: TGTGCCAGCAGTAGGGGCGCGATCTACGAGCAGTACTTC. It encodes CASSRGAIYEQYF.

This chain joins TRBV30 and TRBJ2-7; possibly TRBD2 for D (6 bases). V shed 6 bases and J shed 0 bases, with 9 bases lying between them. This CDR3 has 12 residues. The germline V gene has CDR1 GTSNPN and CDR2 SVGIG (reference sequence). This CDR3 reads CACVRGSYEQYF. The CDR3 nucleotides are TGTGCCTGTGTGCGGGGCTCCTACGAGCAGTACTTC.

This chain links TRBV15 with TRBJ2-2; unclear D gene. CDR1 and CDR2 (germline): LNHNV, YYDKDF (reference sequence). Trimming cost V 0 bases and J 4 bases, with 9 bases left between them. The CDR3 has 15 residues. The CDR3 here is CATSRDQLTTGELFF. In DNA, the CDR3 is TGTGCCACCAGCAGAGATCAACTCACCACCGGGGAGCTGTTTTTT.

On this clone itself: One junction end disagrees with the germline gene, perhaps due to a read error. The genes are TRBV9 and TRBJ2-2, with TRBD1 identical over 7 bases. Per germline, CDR1 SGDLS and CDR2 YYNGEE. This CDR3 region has 16 residues. The CDR3 loop reads CASSVEGAGNTGELFF. The CDR3 DNA is TGTGCTAGCAGCGTAGAGGGGGCGGGGAACACCGGGGAGCTGTTTTTT.

CDR3 bases: TGTGCCAGCCTTGGTTGGCATATGAACACTGAAGCTTTCTTT. Amino acid sequence: CASLGWHMNTEAFF. This chain links TRBV6-5 with TRBJ1-1, with D hard to call. V lost 8 bases, J lost 0 bases, and 13 bases lay in between. The CDR3 covers 14 residues. Per the germline V gene, CDR1 is MNHEY and CDR2 is SVGAGI.

The chain uses TRBV28 and TRBJ2-3, with a possible D match to TRBD2 (5 bases). CDR1 is MDHEN and CDR2 is SYDVKM in the germline V gene. Trimming removed 3 bases from V and 0 bases from J, with 13 bases in between. The CDR3 loop spans 16 amino acids. The CDR3 loop reads CASSLWSGASTDTQYF. CDR3 coding DNA: TGTGCCAGCAGTTTGTGGAGCGGCGCCAGCACAGATACGCAGTATTTT.

V usage is TRBV9 and J usage is TRBJ2-1; D gene unclear. This CDR3 has 15 residues. The ends were cut back, 0 bases at V and 4 bases at J, with 11 bases in the middle. Germline-derived CDR1 and CDR2 are SGDLS and YYNGEE. The CDR3 reads CASSVDSTSYNEQFF. For the CDR3, the DNA is TGTGCCAGCAGCGTAGACTCTACGAGTTACAATGAGCAGTTCTTC.

This clone appeared a few times. The V and J genes are TRBV5-1 and TRBJ2-2, with TRBD2 matching 16 bases. V lost 3 bases, J lost 4 bases, and 6 bases stayed unmatched. This CDR3 spans 18 amino acids. From germline, CDR1 is SGHRS and CDR2 YFSETQ. The CDR3 region is CASSSGTSGRVLTGELFF. The CDR3, as DNA: TGCGCCAGCAGCTCCGGGACTAGCGGGAGGGTCCTCACCGGGGAGCTGTTTTTT.

This clone was found a few times. V usage is TRBV28 and J usage is TRBJ2-2; D perhaps matches TRBD2 (6 bases). Germline CDR1 MDHEN, CDR2 SYDVKM. V was pared by 11 bases and J by 0 bases, with 13 bases between. The CDR3 consists of 14 residues. CDR3 sequence reads: CAVVGTPNTGELFF. For the CDR3, the DNA is TGTGCCGTAGTCGGGACTCCGAACACCGGGGAGCTGTTTTTT. Together with reference TRBV28 and TRBJ2-2, the CDR3 gives the full variable domain: DVKVTQSSRYLVKRTGEKVFLECVQDMDHENMFWYRQDPGLGLRLIYFSYDVKMKEKGDIPEGYSVSREKKERFSLILESASTNQTSMYLCAVVGTPNTGELFFGEGSRLTVL.

The chain has TRBV5-8 and TRBJ1-2; 7 nucleotides agree with TRBD1. Germline V gives CDR1 SGHTS, CDR2 YDEGEE. V shed 4 bases, J shed 8 bases, and the junction held 14 bases outside the gene matches. The length of the CDR3 is 15 residues. Here the CDR3 DNA reads TGTGCCAGCAGCCGTTTTTCGCGGACAGGTGGGGGCTACACCTTC. It translates to CASSRFSRTGGGYTF. The full variable domain, with the rest looked up from reference TRBV5-8 and TRBJ1-2, is EAGVTQSPTHLIKTRGQQATLRCSPISGHTSVYWYQQALGLGLQFLLWYDEGEERNRGNFPPRFSGRQFPNYSSELNVNALELEDSALYLCASSRFSRTGGGYTFGSGTRLTVV.

The chain links TRBV5-5 to TRBJ2-7; 7 positions match TRBD2. CDR1 SGHKS and CDR2 YYEKEE come from the germline V gene (reference sequence). The CDR3 contains 12 residues. V lost 4 bases to trimming and J lost 7 bases; unmatched junction nucleotides: 5. The CDR3 loop reads CASSTLAQEQYF. The DNA for the CDR3 is TGTGCCAGCAGCACACTAGCGCAGGAGCAGTACTTC.

The V call is TRBV28, the J call TRBJ2-7, with TRBD2 matching over 8 bases. After removal of 0 bases from V and 4 bases from J, the junction contained 5 bases not matched to a gene. Germline values: CDR1 MDHEN, CDR2 SYDVKM. This CDR3 is built from 15 residues. The CDR3 bases are TGTGCCAGCAGTTTATGGAGTACGGGAGGGTACGAGCAGTACTTC. Amino acid sequence: CASSLWSTGGYEQYF.

This clone was detected only a few times. The V gene is TRBV5-4, the J gene TRBJ1-2, with D perhaps matching TRBD1 (5 bases). The germline V gene encodes CDR1 SGHNT and CDR2 YYREEE (reference sequence). The CDR3 sequence is 15 residues long. The V end lost 4 bases, the J end lost 5 bases, and 18 bases lay between the germline ends. The DNA for the CDR3 is TGTGCCAGCAGCCCGACTGGGGGGTCCCTTTATGGCTACACCTTC. This encodes CASSPTGGSLYGYTF.

The rearrangement joins TRBV4-3 to TRBJ2-1; 11 nucleotides line up with TRBD2. The CDR3 covers 14 residues. The V gene end was trimmed by 4 bases and the J gene end by 9 bases; junction bases not matched to a gene: 5. From germline, CDR1 is LGHNA and CDR2 YSLEER. The CDR3 sequence: CASSRGTSGSEQFF. For the CDR3, the DNA is TGCGCCAGCAGCCGGGGGACTAGCGGCAGTGAGCAGTTCTTC.

The chain uses TRBV29-1 and TRBJ1-5; D gene uncertain. The germline V gene has CDR1 SQVTM and CDR2 ANQGSEA. Trimming stripped 4 bases from V and 5 bases from J, with 9 bases between. The CDR3 is 12 residues long. CDR3 region: CSVGELDQPQHF. CDR3 nucleotide sequence: TGCAGCGTTGGAGAACTAGATCAGCCCCAGCATTTT.

The V call is TRBV5-8, the J call TRBJ2-2; a weak D match, TRBD1 (5 bases). The V end was cut by 0 bases, the J end by 6 bases, with 12 bases between. The germline V gene has CDR1 SGHTS and CDR2 YDEGEE. The CDR3 has 15 amino acids. In DNA form, the CDR3 reads TGTGCCAGCAGCTTGGGCCCAGGGTTGGCCGGGGAGCTGTTTTTT. Translated: CASSLGPGLAGELFF.

The chain combines TRBV24-1 with TRBJ2-5; TRBD2 matches at 8 bases. V was pared by 7 bases and J by 4 bases, with 4 bases of the junction left unmatched. The V gene's germline CDR1 is KGHDR and CDR2 SFDVKD. The CDR3 consists of 13 residues. The CDR3 is CATRGTRAETQYF. The CDR3 nucleotides are TGTGCCACCAGAGGGACTAGGGCAGAGACCCAGTACTTC.